The present T cell receptor (beta chain) was sequenced within a study of blood T cell repertoires in COVID-19 (dated by TCRdb to the early 2020s). Study-wide context: Samples from collaborators originated in the United States, Italy and Spain and spanned both the acute and convalescent phases of COVID-19. The material from the prospective study consisted of cDNA or gDNA derived from T cells, B-cell-depleted T cells, or PBMCs. The dataset comprised deeply sampled blood TCRbeta repertoires from subjects exposed to, actively infected with, or recovered from COVID-19. The repertoires were made available in a free public database intended to serve as a resource for research on the immune response to SARS-CoV-2. The samples were drawn from the first 160 participants of the ongoing ImmuneRACE study and from 1,254 subjects provided by 6 global collaborators. Nearly every sample came with metadata listing a de-identified subject ID, COVID-19 status, age in years and sex. HLA class I and class II types, where available, came from metadata supplied by the sample provider rather than from assay-based typing.

Measured from the cysteine to the phenylalanine, the CDR3 is 14 residues long. Only the CDR3 DNA is retained, 42 bases long and in frame from the first base. V trim: 6 bases; J trim: 3 bases; unmatched bases: 6. According to the germline V gene, CDR1 reads SNHLY and CDR2 reads FYNNEI. This clone was seen more than once but under ten times. Its antigen target is currently unknown. One base away there is no much larger clone; base qualities are not given. Collaborating institutions collected whole blood in K2EDTA tubes following their own protocols. Collaborator samples were shipped for TCRbeta analysis as frozen whole blood, isolated PBMCs, or DNA extracted from either sample type. The study at large found these results: The quantity of clinical and demographic metadata differed by source and by participant and was supplied without curation.

TCRbeta CDR3 regions were amplified from genomic DNA by means of the immunoSEQ Assay, a bias-controlled multiplex PCR. Concerning the study's data processing: The number of nucleated cells in each sample was estimated from the amplification of reference gene primers within the assay. To quantify the absolute abundance of each unique TCRbeta CDR3 rearrangement, sequence reads were collapsed and filtered. For each sample, productive Simpson clonality was calculated as the square root of Simpson's diversity index over productive rearrangements. TCRdb took this table from immuneACCESS and kept in-frame rearrangements with V and J called. Such tables lack part of the clones; where checked against another copy, unresolved V genes explain under half of the gap, and the rest is unexplained. V and J calls plus clone size are reproduced from that table; the DNA served to infer D and trimming. The sample table records 90,000 or so clones; approximately 86% of these occur just once. The biggest ten clones account for approximately 1.3% of the sample.

The receptor was derived from a man aged 80 or over with active or convalescent COVID-19. Sequenced input: peripheral blood. The chain is encoded by TRBV2 joined to TRBJ1-2; TRBD1 matches 8 bases in the middle. The CDR3 region: CASRAETGDYGYTF. In nucleotides, the sequence is TGTGCCAGCAGGGCCGAGACAGGGGACTATGGCTACACCTTC.